This TCR beta chain comes out of a study of T cells in Graves' hyperthyroidism and ophthalmopathy. Trimming took off 4 bases at V and 1 base at J, with 15 bases between the two ends. Germline V lookup: CDR1 SGHRS, CDR2 YFSETQ. The CDR3 sequence is 16 residues long. Amplified TCR beta CDR3 regions derived from RNA transcripts. A set of HTBI primers served as the primers for a first-round RT-PCR of the TCR CDR3. TCRdb re-called the multiplex PCR reads through MiXCR, storing one row per CDR3 protein. The sample yields about 560,000 distinct CDR3 sequences, around 15% seen once. No ophthalmopathy progression within 18 months constituted stable Graves' hyperthyroidism. The hyperthyroidism patients had all been newly diagnosed, and their disease duration was under 2 months. Their ages ranged from 18 to 65 years. Investigators excluded patients with uncontrolled infection, other autoimmune disease, pregnancy or lactation. Every diagnosis used clinical symptoms, serum thyroxine and TRAb, thyroid ultrasound and orbital computed tomography.

This receptor was obtained from a woman aged 18 to 35 with Graves' hyperthyroidism. The chain employs TRBV5-1 and TRBJ1-5, with D perhaps TRBD1 (5 bases). The sample taken for sequencing was blood. Here the CDR3 reads CASSPGAGQSNQPQHF. The CDR3 DNA reads as TGCGCCAGCAGCCCTGGGGCGGGCCAAAGCAATCAGCCCCAGCATTTT.